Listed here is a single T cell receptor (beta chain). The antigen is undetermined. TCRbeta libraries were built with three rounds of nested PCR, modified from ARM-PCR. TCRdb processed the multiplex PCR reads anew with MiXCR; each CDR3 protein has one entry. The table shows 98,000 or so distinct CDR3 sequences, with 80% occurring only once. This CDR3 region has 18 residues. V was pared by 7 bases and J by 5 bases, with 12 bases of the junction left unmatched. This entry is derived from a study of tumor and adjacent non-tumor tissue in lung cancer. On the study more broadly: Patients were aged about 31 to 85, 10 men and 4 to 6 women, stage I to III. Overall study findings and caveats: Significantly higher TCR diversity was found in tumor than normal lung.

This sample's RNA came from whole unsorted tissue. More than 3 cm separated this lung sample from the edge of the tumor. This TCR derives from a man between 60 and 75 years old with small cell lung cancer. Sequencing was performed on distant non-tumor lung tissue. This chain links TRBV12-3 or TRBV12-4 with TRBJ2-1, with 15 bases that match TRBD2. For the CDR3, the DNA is TGTGCCAGCAACTTCGGACTAGCGGGAGGGTTCAGGGACAATGAGCAGTTCTTC. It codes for CASNFGLAGGFRDNEQFF.